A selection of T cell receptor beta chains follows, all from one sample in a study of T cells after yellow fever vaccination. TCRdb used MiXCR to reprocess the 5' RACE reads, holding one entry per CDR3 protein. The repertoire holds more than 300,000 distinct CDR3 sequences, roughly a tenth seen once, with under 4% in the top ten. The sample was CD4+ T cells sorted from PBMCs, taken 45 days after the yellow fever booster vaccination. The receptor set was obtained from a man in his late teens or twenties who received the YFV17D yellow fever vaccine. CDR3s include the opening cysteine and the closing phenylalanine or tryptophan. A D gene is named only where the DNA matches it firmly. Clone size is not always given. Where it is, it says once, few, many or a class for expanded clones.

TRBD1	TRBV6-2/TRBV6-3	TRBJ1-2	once	CASTGQGTRRIYGYTF	TGTGCCAGCACGGGACAGGGGACCCGCCGGATCTATGGCTACACCTTC
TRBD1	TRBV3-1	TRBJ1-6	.	CASGDRVNSPLHF	TGTGCCAGTGGGGACAGGGTGAATTCACCCCTCCACTTT
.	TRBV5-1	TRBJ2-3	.	CASSLEAAQTQYF	TGCGCCAGCAGCTTGGAGGCAGCCCAAACGCAGTATTTT
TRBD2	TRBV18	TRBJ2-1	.	CASSGLAGGYNEQFF	TGTGCCAGCTCAGGACTAGCGGGGGGCTACAATGAGCAGTTCTTC
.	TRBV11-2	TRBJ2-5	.	CASSLAPRSGQETQYF	TGTGCCAGCAGCTTAGCCCCCCGGTCGGGGCAAGAGACCCAGTACTTC
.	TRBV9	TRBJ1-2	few	CASSVDTLGGRGYTF	TGTGCCAGCAGCGTCGACACCCTCGGGGGCCGGGGCTACACCTTC
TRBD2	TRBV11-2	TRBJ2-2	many	CASSLAPGGNTGELFF	TGTGCCAGCAGCTTAGCCCCGGGGGGGAACACCGGGGAGCTGTTTTTT
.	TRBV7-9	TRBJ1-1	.	CASSLEPAETEAFF	TGTGCCAGCAGCTTAGAGCCTGCAGAGACTGAAGCTTTCTTT
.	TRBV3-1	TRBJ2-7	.	CASSPLASDGEQYF	TGTGCCAGCAGCCCTCTGGCTAGCGACGGCGAGCAGTACTTC
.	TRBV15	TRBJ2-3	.	CATSRGRLGLTQGTQYF	TGTGCCACCAGCAGAGGCCGCCTCGGACTAACCCAGGGTACGCAGTATTTT
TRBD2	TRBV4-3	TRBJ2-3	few	CASSQAASGGADTQYF	TGCGCCAGCAGCCAAGCCGCTAGCGGGGGGGCCGATACGCAGTATTTT
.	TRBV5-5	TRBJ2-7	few	CASSPVGGHQYF	TGTGCCAGCAGCCCGGTGGGGGGACACCAGTACTTC
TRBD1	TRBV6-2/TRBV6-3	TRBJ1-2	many	CASSQSSTGDSSYGYTF	TGTGCCAGCAGTCAATCATCGACAGGGGATTCCAGCTATGGCTACACCTTC
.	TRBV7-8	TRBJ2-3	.	CASSPWRGADTQYF	TGTGCCAGCAGCCCGTGGCGCGGGGCAGATACGCAGTATTTT
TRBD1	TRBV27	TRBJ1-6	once	CASSIRSGTGDSPLHF	TGTGCCAGCAGTATACGATCCGGGACAGGGGATTCACCCCTCCACTTT
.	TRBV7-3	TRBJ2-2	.	CASSSLGGALSAGELFF	TGTGCCAGCAGCTCCCTCGGAGGGGCCCTATCCGCCGGGGAGCTGTTTTTT
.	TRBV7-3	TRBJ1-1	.	CASSIGALNTEAFF	TGTGCCAGCAGCATTGGGGCTTTGAACACTGAAGCTTTCTTT
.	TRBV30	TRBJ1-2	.	CAFLRGANYGYTF	TGTGCCTTCCTCCGGGGGGCTAACTATGGCTACACCTTC
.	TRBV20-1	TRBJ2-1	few	CSARNWAGNDNEQFF	TGCAGTGCTAGGAATTGGGCGGGGAACGACAATGAGCAGTTCTTC
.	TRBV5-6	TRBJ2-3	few	CASSPTGDYTDTQYF	TGTGCCAGCAGCCCGACAGGCGATTACACAGATACGCAGTATTTT
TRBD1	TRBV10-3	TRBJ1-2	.	CATAGQIYGYTF	TGTGCCACTGCGGGACAGATCTATGGCTACACCTTC
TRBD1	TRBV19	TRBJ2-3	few	CASSPRDRGGIADTQYF	TGTGCCAGTAGTCCTCGTGACAGGGGAGGTATAGCAGATACGCAGTATTTT
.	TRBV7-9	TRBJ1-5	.	CASSSVVGNQPQHF	TGTGCCAGCAGCTCAGTAGTCGGCAATCAGCCCCAGCATTTT
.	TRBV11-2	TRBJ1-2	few	CASSPMAAYGYTF	TGTGCCAGCAGCCCGATGGCGGCGTATGGCTACACCTTC
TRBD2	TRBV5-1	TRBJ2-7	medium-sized	CASSLETSGYEQYF	TGCGCCAGCAGCTTGGAGACTAGCGGCTACGAGCAGTACTTC
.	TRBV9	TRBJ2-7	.	CASSPRGKDEQYF	TGTGCCAGCTCCCCCCGGGGGAAGGACGAGCAGTACTTC
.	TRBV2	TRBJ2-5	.	CASRGNGETQYF	TGTGCCAGCAGAGGAAACGGGGAGACCCAGTACTTC
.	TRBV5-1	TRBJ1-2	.	CASSLAARLNYGYTF	TGCGCCAGCAGCTTGGCTGCCCGCCTTAACTATGGCTACACCTTC
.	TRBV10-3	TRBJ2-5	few	CAISERAQETQYF	TGTGCCATCAGTGAGCGTGCACAAGAGACCCAGTACTTC
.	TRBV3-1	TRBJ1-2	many	CASSHSWDDVGYTF	TGTGCCAGCAGCCATTCCTGGGATGACGTTGGCTACACCTTC
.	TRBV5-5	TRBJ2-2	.	CASSLVTSNTGELFF	TGTGCCAGCAGCTTGGTCACCTCGAACACCGGGGAGCTGTTTTTT
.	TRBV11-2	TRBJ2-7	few	CASSLSAPYEQYF	TGTGCCAGCAGCTTATCGGCCCCCTACGAGCAGTACTTC